A single T cell receptor beta chain is shown here with its context. This clonotype has ten or more counts. Its antigen has not been determined. No quality values exist for individual bases; no much larger clone is one base distant. The TCR beta CDR3 regions were amplified from RNA transcripts. The TCR CDR3 was subjected to a first round of RT-PCR using the HTBI primer set and the Qiagen OneStep RT-PCR kit. A second multiplex PCR round built the libraries, followed by size selection and purification. Paired-end sequencing of the libraries was performed with 100 bp reads on an Illumina HiSeq2000. As for the original processing: SOAPnuke was used to process the raw data, removing reads that contained adapters or uncalled bases, had a mean Phred below 15, or lacked an exact match to the constant primer or identifier. COPE v1.2.5 was used to merge high-quality paired reads, and clonotypes were defined as unique nucleotide sequences. MiTCR v1.1 was used to align clonotypes to the IMGT TRBV, TRBD and TRBJ reference segments. Only V-J combinations with frequency above 0.0001, covering 99% to 99.2% of repertoires, were analysed. A TCS score was defined as the ratio of F50 (clonal expansion) to E x V (chaos), with BLOSUM62-based TCRdist applied between CDR3 peptides within each V-J. Welch's t-statistics and random forest reduced roughly 530 V-J features to around 14, which were used in a naive Bayes classifier (R e1071). The public reads were reanalyzed by TCRdb: fastp trimming at Q25, MiXCR alignment, in-frame beta chains only. Each record represents a unique CDR3 protein, reported with the most common genes and DNA among its rows. TCRdb's processing, not the authors' own work, is the source of the V and J calls. Recorded for this sample are approximately 430,000 distinct CDR3 sequences; 15% to 19% of them occurred a single time. The top ten clonotypes cover about 14% of the sample.

The sample is drawn from a study of T cells in Graves' hyperthyroidism and ophthalmopathy (dated 2019 in TCRdb). Background for the entire study: Peripheral blood samples were taken at the time of initial diagnosis, prior to any treatment. A discovery cohort of about a hundred patients, roughly 45 with Graves' ophthalmopathy and 57 with stable Graves' hyperthyroidism, was used to find distinguishing TCR V-J signatures. An independent validation cohort of 18 to 20 hyperthyroidism patients and approximately 16 patients who later progressed to ophthalmopathy tested prospective prediction of ophthalmopathy. The roughly 90 discovery patients were divided at random into training and test sets in a 7:3 ratio. The study also compared thyroid tissue and blood T-cell repertoires from more than 5 Graves' hyperthyroidism patients. Once sampling was done, hyperthyroidism patients were given methimazole at a starting dose of 30 mg daily, whereas ophthalmopathy patients were given high-dose intravenous methylprednisolone. The paper describes TCR Vbeta CDR3 sequencing of 130 to 150 peripheral blood samples, made up of fewer than 50 ophthalmopathy patients, roughly 75 hyperthyroidism patients and roughly 17 progressor patients. Study-wide findings and limitations: Ophthalmopathy was separated from stable hyperthyroidism by a 13 V-J signature model, with around 90% sensitivity and roughly 84% specificity obtained in cross-validation and 80%/75% obtained in testing. No statistical method was used to fix the sample size in advance, and group allocation was not hidden from the investigators. Most expanded thyroid clonotypes (frequency above 0.001) were also detected in blood, a finding suggesting that blood repertoires may reflect thyroid immune responses. In validation, the model predicted progression to ophthalmopathy with approximately 70% sensitivity and 72% to 85% specificity, a median of 6.5 months before onset.

Stable Graves' hyperthyroidism was defined as the absence of progression to ophthalmopathy over 18 months of follow-up. Hyperthyroidism patients were newly diagnosed, with disease duration under 2 months, and aged 18 to 65 years. Exclusion was applied to patients with uncontrolled infections, other autoimmune diseases, pregnancy or lactation. Clinical symptoms, serum thyroxine and TRAb, thyroid ultrasound, and orbital computed tomography formed the basis for the diagnoses. PBMCs were isolated from more than 8 ml of fresh peripheral blood by Ficoll-Paque density gradient centrifugation. Total RNA was extracted using Trizol reagent, and RNA quality was assessed on an Agilent 2100 Bioanalyzer. From cysteine to phenylalanine, the CDR3 is 14 amino acids long. Only the CDR3 DNA is retained, 42 bases long and in frame from the first base. V gives up 2 bases and J gives up 0 bases, and the segment between their germline ends measures 7 bases. CDR1 and CDR2, per the germline V gene, are SGHNT and YENEEA.

The rearranged chain carries TRBV11-3 and TRBJ1-1, with the D segment identity uncertain. The sequenced material came from blood. This TCR was recovered from a woman younger than 35 with Graves' hyperthyroidism. Read as DNA, the sequence is TGTGCCAGCAGCTTACGGCAGATGAACACTGAAGCTTTCTTT. It codes for CASSLRQMNTEAFF. Extended through the reference TRBV11-3 and TRBJ1-1 proteins, this CDR3 yields the full variable domain: EAGVVQSPRYKIIEKKQPVAFWCNPISGHNTLYWYLQNLGQGPELLIRYENEEAVDDSQLPKDRFSAERLKGVDSTLKIQPAELGDSAVYLCASSLRQMNTEAFFGQGTRLTVV.